Listed below are T cell receptor beta chains from one sample, sequenced in a study of identical twins. TCRdb fed the 5' RACE reads into MiXCR, producing one record per CDR3 protein. The sample includes 1.5 million to 2 million distinct CDR3 sequences, more than 30% seen only once; the top ten take about 0.27%. Sequencing used cord blood. The receptors here all came from a newborn girl in good health. The CDR3 runs from the conserved cysteine through the conserved F or W. D genes are given only for firm matches. Size is stated for part of the rows, as once, few or many counts, or as a class when the clone is expanded.

V gene	J gene	clone size	D gene	CDR3 DNA	CDR3 protein
TRBV3-1	TRBJ2-3	few	TRBD2	TGTGCCAGCAGCCAAGCCCCTAGCGGGGCCACAGATACGCAGTATTTT	CASSQAPSGATDTQYF
TRBV10-3	TRBJ1-1	once	NA	TGTGCCACCAGTGACCCTACTCAAGGGAACACTGAAGCTTTCTTT	CATSDPTQGNTEAFF
TRBV4-2	TRBJ2-4	few	TRBD2	TGTGCCAGCAGCCAAGATGCGGGGGGGTTGAACATTCAGTACTTC	CASSQDAGGLNIQYF
TRBV11-3	TRBJ2-3	few	NA	TGTGCCAGCAGCCATACAGGGCTTGGGGATACGCAGTATTTT	CASSHTGLGDTQYF
TRBV7-8	TRBJ1-1	NA	NA	TGTGCCAGCAGCTTAGCTCAGTTATCGAACACTGAAGCTTTCTTT	CASSLAQLSNTEAFF
TRBV6-5	TRBJ2-1	NA	TRBD2	TGTGCCAGCAGTTACTCGACAGGACTAGCGGGGCACAATGAGCAGTTCTTC	CASSYSTGLAGHNEQFF
TRBV2	TRBJ2-2	few	NA	TGTGCCAGCAATTGGACCCCCACCTCGGAGCTGTTTTTT	CASNWTPTSELFF
TRBV10-2	TRBJ2-1	few	TRBD2	TGCGCCAGCAGTGAGTCGGGGCTAGCGGGGGGTCTTTACAATGAGCAGTTCTTC	CASSESGLAGGLYNEQFF
TRBV7-2	TRBJ1-6	NA	TRBD1	TGTGCCAGCAGCAGATTGGGACAGATCTATAGTTCACCCCTCCACTTT	CASSRLGQIYSSPLHF
TRBV12-5	TRBJ2-1	many	TRBD1	TGTGCTAGTGGCCCCCCGGGGACAGCCTACAATGAGCAGTTCTTC	CASGPPGTAYNEQFF
TRBV20-1	TRBJ1-6	NA	NA	TGCAGTGCTAGAGACCCAGACACGGAGTATAATTCACCCCTCCACTTT	CSARDPDTEYNSPLHF
TRBV29-1	TRBJ2-3	few	TRBD2	TGCAGCTCCTTGGAACTAGCGGGAGATACGCAGTATTTT	CSSLELAGDTQYF
TRBV5-1	TRBJ2-7	few	TRBD2	TGCGCCAGCAGCTTGGGGACTAGCGGGGGAAATGAGCAGTACTTC	CASSLGTSGGNEQYF
TRBV19	TRBJ1-2	few	NA	TGTGCCAGTAGTATGACCGCTATTAACTATGGCTACACCTTC	CASSMTAINYGYTF
TRBV5-1	TRBJ2-7	few	NA	TGCGCCAGCAGCAAGGTAGGGTCCTACGAGCAGTACTTC	CASSKVGSYEQYF
TRBV6-5	TRBJ2-1	many	TRBD2	TGTGCCTCGGGACTACGCAATGCGCAGTTCTTC	CASGLRNAQFF
TRBV9	TRBJ1-1	few	NA	TGTGCCAGCGGACGGACCCAGGGGCGGAACACTGAAGCTTTCTTT	CASGRTQGRNTEAFF
TRBV11-2	TRBJ2-4	few	TRBD2	TGTGCCAGCAGTTGGACTAGCGGGGGATACATTCAGTACTTC	CASSWTSGGYIQYF
TRBV28	TRBJ2-7	NA	NA	TGTGCCAGCAGTTCCCCAGGGACCCCGACCTACGAGCAGTACTTC	CASSSPGTPTYEQYF
TRBV4-2	TRBJ1-4	NA	TRBD1	TGTGCCAGCAGCCCCCGGACAGGGGGCGCAGTAGAGGAAAAACTGTTTTTT	CASSPRTGGAVEEKLFF
TRBV2	TRBJ2-3	many	NA	TGTGCCAGCAGCCGCCTTGGGGCACTCACAGATACGCAGTATTTT	CASSRLGALTDTQYF
TRBV27	TRBJ2-7	many	TRBD1	TGTGCCAGCAGTTTATATGGCCAGGGGGCAACCTACGAGCAGTACTTC	CASSLYGQGATYEQYF
TRBV12-3/TRBV12-4	TRBJ2-1	NA	TRBD2	TGTGCCAGCAGTTTAATTCTTAGCGGGAGCCACAATGAGCAGTTCTTC	CASSLILSGSHNEQFF
TRBV5-1	TRBJ2-5	few	NA	TGCGCCAGCAGCCCAGACGATGGGATTCAAGAGACCCAGTACTTC	CASSPDDGIQETQYF
TRBV12-3/TRBV12-4	TRBJ1-2	NA	NA	TGTGCCAGCAGTTTAGCGCACAGGGCAGCAGGGGATGGCTACACCTTC	CASSLAHRAAGDGYTF
TRBV2	TRBJ2-3	NA	NA	TGTGCCAGCCGATTTGGAGGGGGGGCCGCAGATACGCAGTATTTT	CASRFGGGAADTQYF
TRBV7-7	TRBJ2-7	NA	TRBD2	TGTGCTAGCAGCCCGCGTCCTAGCGGGAATGGGGGATACAATGAGCAGTACTTC	CASSPRPSGNGGYNEQYF
TRBV6-2/TRBV6-3	TRBJ1-1	many	NA	TGTGCCAGCAGTTACCCGACCGGGAACACTGAAGCTTTCTTT	CASSYPTGNTEAFF
TRBV6-6	TRBJ2-3	once	TRBD2	TGTGCCAGCAGTTCCGGACTAGCGGGGGGGCCCCGGACAGATACGCAGTATTTT	CASSSGLAGGPRTDTQYF
TRBV6-5	TRBJ2-4	NA	TRBD2	TGTGCCAGCACTAAGGCTAGCGGTTATTACTTC	CASTKASGYYF
TRBV10-3	TRBJ2-1	NA	TRBD2	TGTGCCACGACTAGCGGCGATTACAATGAGCAGTTCTTC	CATTSGDYNEQFF
TRBV28	TRBJ2-1	few	NA	TGTGCCAGCAGGGTTCCGGGGCGGCTGGACAATGAGCAGTTCTTC	CASRVPGRLDNEQFF
TRBV27	TRBJ1-6	few	TRBD1	TGTGCCAGCAGTTATGGGACAGGCCATTCACCCCTCCACTTT	CASSYGTGHSPLHF
TRBV27	TRBJ2-1	NA	NA	TGTGCCAGCAGTTTACTGGGACCGAGCTCCTACAGTGAGCAGTTCTTC	CASSLLGPSSYSEQFF
TRBV10-3	TRBJ1-5	NA	NA	TGTGCCATCAGGGGCGGGGGAAATCAGCCCCAGCATTTT	CAIRGGGNQPQHF
TRBV5-6	TRBJ2-4	NA	NA	TGTGCCAGCAGCTCTATGACAGGGAGGTTAGGGAAAAACATTCAGTACTTC	CASSSMTGRLGKNIQYF
TRBV11-2	TRBJ2-7	few	TRBD2	TGTGCCAGCAGCTTGGCTAGCGGCGACTACGAGCAGTACTTC	CASSLASGDYEQYF
TRBV12-3/TRBV12-4	TRBJ1-2	few	NA	TGTGCCAGCAGTTCGCCCTACGAGCGGGGGGACTATGGCTACACCTTC	CASSSPYERGDYGYTF
TRBV28	TRBJ1-2	NA	NA	TGTGCCAGCAGTTTACCTTCCTACTACTGGCATGGCTACACCTTC	CASSLPSYYWHGYTF
TRBV7-2	TRBJ2-3	NA	NA	TGTGCCAGCAGCTTAGTCGGGAGCTACACAGATACGCAGTATTTT	CASSLVGSYTDTQYF